This T cell receptor beta chain was retrieved from a study of blood T cells in healthy people across ages. This clonotype was counted a few times. Antigen: not known. The CDR3 covers 15 residues. CDR1 SQVTM and CDR2 ANQGSEA come from the germline V gene. Trimming cost V 5 bases and J 2 bases, with 16 bases left between them. The authors ran a second PCR of roughly 6 to 12 cycles using a sample-barcoded 5' primer and a J-beta primer mix. TCRdb re-derived calls from the 5' RACE reads in MiXCR, one entry per CDR3 protein. The sample has approximately 1,700,000 distinct CDR3 sequences, approximately 40% seen once. Findings of the study overall: Across samples, TCR beta diversity tracked strongly with naive T cell percentage.

This clonotype was sampled from a human donor in good health. Sequencing was carried out using blood. The chain couples TRBV29-1 to TRBJ2-1, with D maybe TRBD1 (5 bases). The CDR3 DNA is TGCAGCGTTAGGGGTAGGGCAGCGACCTACAATGAGCAGTTCTTC. It encodes CSVRGRAATYNEQFF.